These 8 T cell receptor beta chains were all obtained from the same sample, sequenced in a study of OX40 agonist ivuxolimab in advanced cancers. This table comes from immunoSEQ multiplex PCR, and its TCRdb copy is limited to in-frame clones, with some not included. The profile shows about 59,000 clones, about nine tenths of them singletons. The sample in question was CD4+ or CD8+ T cells sorted from blood, obtained in a trial of the OX40 agonist ivuxolimab. The receptors come from an adult with an advanced solid tumor such as melanoma, head and neck, liver or kidney cancer.

This clone appeared once. The gene calls are TRBV7-7 and TRBJ2-1, with 8 bases identical to TRBD1. Germline loops: CDR1 SSHAT, CDR2 FNYEAQ (reference sequence). V was clipped by 5 bases and J by 12 bases; unmatched bases: 18. This CDR3 has 16 amino acids. DNA for the CDR3: TGTGCCAGCAGCGTGGGGACAGGAAACTCCCCTGGAGTGCAGTTCTTC. This translates into CASSVGTGNSPGVQFF.

The chain combines TRBV27 with TRBJ2-3, with TRBD2 matching 7 bases. The CDR3 sequence is 17 residues long. In germline, CDR1 is MNHEY, CDR2 SMNVEV (reference sequence). Unmatched junction bases numbered 9, after V lost 0 bases and J lost 3 bases. CDR3 sequence reads: CASSLSQGGGGTDTQYF. The CDR3 DNA sequence: TGTGCCAGCAGTTTATCCCAGGGCGGGGGAGGAACAGATACGCAGTATTTT.

The CDR3 sequence is CASSYDGASPQETQYF. In DNA form, the CDR3 reads TGTGCCAGCAGTTATGACGGGGCCTCCCCACAAGAGACCCAGTACTTC. This chain uses TRBV6-5 with TRBJ2-5; D may match TRBD1 or TRBD2 (5 bases each). Trimming stripped 3 bases from V and 2 bases from J, with 16 bases between. The CDR3 spans 16 residues. Germline assignment: CDR1 MNHEY and CDR2 SVGAGI.

The chain employs TRBV5-4 and TRBJ1-2; D uncertain. This CDR3 spans 12 amino acids. V was pared by 0 bases and J by 5 bases, with 5 bases between. Germline V gives CDR1 SGHNT, CDR2 YYREEE (reference sequence). CDR3 coding DNA: TGTGCCAGCAGCTTGGGGCCTTATGGCTACACCTTC. It codes for CASSLGPYGYTF.

The rearrangement joins TRBV7-2 to TRBJ2-3; D remains unclear. The CDR3 spans 13 residues. Looked up from germline, CDR1 is SGHTA and CDR2 is FQGNSA. V was pared by 5 bases and J by 0 bases, with 6 bases between. The CDR3 here is CASSVHSTDTQYF. Here the CDR3 DNA reads TGTGCCAGCAGCGTCCATAGCACAGATACGCAGTATTTT.

This clone was observed once. This sequence joins TRBV15 and TRBJ1-3, with D maybe TRBD1 (5 bases). The V gene lost 2 bases and the J gene lost 1 base, with 12 bases spanning the gap. The CDR3 runs 16 residues. From germline, CDR1 is LNHNV and CDR2 YYDKDF (reference sequence). The CDR3 loop is CATSRTRGLSGNTIYF. The CDR3 DNA is TGTGCCACCAGCAGAACGAGGGGACTTTCTGGAAACACCATATATTTT.

The genes are TRBV19 and TRBJ1-3; maybe TRBD1 (5 bases). Germline CDR1 LNHDA, CDR2 SQIVND (reference sequence). With 7 bases removed from V and 3 bases from J, the gap between germline ends came to 10 bases. CDR3 size: 13 residues. The CDR3 DNA follows: TGTGCCAGTACCCCGACAGATGGAAACACCATATATTTT. Its protein is CASTPTDGNTIYF.

J is TRBJ1-1 and V is TRBV5-1; the D gene is possibly TRBD1 (5 bases). This CDR3 is built from 15 residues. V was trimmed by 4 bases and J by 2 bases, leaving 15 bases between them. CDR1 and CDR2 from the germline V gene are SGHRS and YFSETQ. CDR3 nucleotides: TGCGCCAGCAGCCCCTTTGGGGGAGGCAACACTGAAGCTTTCTTT. Protein: CASSPFGGGNTEAFF.